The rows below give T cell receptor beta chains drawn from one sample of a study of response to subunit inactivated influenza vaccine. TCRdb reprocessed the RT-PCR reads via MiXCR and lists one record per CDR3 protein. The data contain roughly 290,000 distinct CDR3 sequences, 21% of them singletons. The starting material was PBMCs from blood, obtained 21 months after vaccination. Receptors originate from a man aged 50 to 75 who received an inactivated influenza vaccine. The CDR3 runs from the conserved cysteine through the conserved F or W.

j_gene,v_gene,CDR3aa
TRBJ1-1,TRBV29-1,CSVDRILHETGAFF
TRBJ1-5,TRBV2,CASSEEPESQPQHF
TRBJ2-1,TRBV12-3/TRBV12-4,CASSSGAGTSSYEQFF
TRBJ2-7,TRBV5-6,CASSLGGGTYGEQYF
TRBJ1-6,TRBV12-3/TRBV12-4,CASSFFGDSPLHF
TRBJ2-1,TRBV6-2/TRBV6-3,CASRDRGSYNEQFF
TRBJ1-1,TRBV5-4,CASSLVTTGNTEAFF
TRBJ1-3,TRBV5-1,CASSPDTDSSGNTIYF
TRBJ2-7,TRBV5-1,CASSDLGGNSYEQYF
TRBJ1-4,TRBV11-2,CASSSNRKDNEKLFF
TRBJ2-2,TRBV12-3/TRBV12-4,CASSLAPSGSNTGELFF
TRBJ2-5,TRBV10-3,CAISESKGIAAQETQYF
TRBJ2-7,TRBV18,CASSPTTPGTSGVRLNYEQYF
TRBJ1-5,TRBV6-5,CASSYSAGGLNQPQHF
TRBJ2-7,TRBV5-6,CASSYVGEQYF